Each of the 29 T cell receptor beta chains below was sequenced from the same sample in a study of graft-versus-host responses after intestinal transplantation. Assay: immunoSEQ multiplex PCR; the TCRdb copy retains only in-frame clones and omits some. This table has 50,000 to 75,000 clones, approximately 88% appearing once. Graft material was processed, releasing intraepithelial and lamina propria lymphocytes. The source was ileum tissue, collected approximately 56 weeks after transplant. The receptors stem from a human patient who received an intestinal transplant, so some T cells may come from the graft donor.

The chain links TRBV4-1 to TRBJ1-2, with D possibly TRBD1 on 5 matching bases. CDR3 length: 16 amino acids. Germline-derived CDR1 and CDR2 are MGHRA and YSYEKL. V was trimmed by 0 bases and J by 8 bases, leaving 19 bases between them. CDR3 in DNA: TGCGCCAGCAGCCAAGAAGATTTAGGAGGGGTTTGGGGCTACACCTTC. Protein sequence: CASSQEDLGGVWGYTF.

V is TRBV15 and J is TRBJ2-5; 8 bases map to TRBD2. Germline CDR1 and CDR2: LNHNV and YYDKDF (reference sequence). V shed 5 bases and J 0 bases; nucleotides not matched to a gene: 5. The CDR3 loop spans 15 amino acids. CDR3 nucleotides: TGTGCCACCAGCCAGCGGGGGTGGTACCAAGAGACCCAGTACTTC. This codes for CATSQRGWYQETQYF.

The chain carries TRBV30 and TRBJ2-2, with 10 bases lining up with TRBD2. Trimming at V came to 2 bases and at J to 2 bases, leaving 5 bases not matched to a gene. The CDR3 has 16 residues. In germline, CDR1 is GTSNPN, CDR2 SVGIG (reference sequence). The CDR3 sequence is CAWSLLAGGNTGELFF. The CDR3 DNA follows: TGTGCCTGGAGTCTCTTAGCGGGAGGTAACACCGGGGAGCTGTTTTTT.

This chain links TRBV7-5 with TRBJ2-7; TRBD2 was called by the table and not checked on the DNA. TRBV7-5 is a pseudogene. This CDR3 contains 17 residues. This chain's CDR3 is CVRSLFRWRGDPYEQYF. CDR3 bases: TGTGTCAGAAGCTTATTTCGGTGGCGCGGGGATCCCTACGAGCAGTACTTC.

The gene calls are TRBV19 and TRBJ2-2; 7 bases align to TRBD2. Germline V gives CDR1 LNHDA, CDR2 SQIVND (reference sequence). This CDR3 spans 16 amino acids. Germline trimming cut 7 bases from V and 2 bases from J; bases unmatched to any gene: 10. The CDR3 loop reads CASTKGGPTNTGELFF. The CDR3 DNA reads TGTGCCAGTACTAAGGGAGGGCCGACCAACACCGGGGAGCTGTTTTTT.

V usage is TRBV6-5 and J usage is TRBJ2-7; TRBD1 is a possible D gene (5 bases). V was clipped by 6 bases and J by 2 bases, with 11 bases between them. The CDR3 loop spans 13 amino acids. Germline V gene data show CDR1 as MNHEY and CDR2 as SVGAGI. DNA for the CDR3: TGTGCCAGCAGACTACAGGAAACCTACGAGCAGTACTTC. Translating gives CASRLQETYEQYF.

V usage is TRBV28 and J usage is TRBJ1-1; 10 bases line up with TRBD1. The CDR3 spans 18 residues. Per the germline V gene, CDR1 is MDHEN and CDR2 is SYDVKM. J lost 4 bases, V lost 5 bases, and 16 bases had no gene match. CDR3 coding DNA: TGTGCCAGCAGTCTGGGCCCGGGACAGGGGCCTAGGAGCACTGAAGCTTTCTTT. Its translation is CASSLGPGQGPRSTEAFF.

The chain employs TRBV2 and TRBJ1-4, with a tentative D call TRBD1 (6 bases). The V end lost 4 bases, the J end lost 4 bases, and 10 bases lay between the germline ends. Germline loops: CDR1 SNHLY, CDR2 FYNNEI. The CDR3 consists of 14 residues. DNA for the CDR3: TGTGCCAGCAGTGCGCAGGGGAGTAATGAAAAACTGTTTTTT. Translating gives CASSAQGSNEKLFF.

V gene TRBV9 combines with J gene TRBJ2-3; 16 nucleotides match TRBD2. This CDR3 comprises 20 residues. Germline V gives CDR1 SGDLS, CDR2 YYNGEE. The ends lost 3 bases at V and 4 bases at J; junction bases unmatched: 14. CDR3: CASSASLPGLAGGPADTQYF. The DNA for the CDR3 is TGTGCCAGCAGCGCAAGCCTTCCGGGACTAGCGGGGGGGCCCGCAGATACGCAGTATTTT.

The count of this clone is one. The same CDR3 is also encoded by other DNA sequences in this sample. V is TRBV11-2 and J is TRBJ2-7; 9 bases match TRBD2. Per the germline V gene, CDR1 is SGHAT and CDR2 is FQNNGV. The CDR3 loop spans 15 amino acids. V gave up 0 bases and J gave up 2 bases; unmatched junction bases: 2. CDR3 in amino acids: CASSLETSGPYEQYF. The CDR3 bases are TGTGCCAGCAGCTTAGAGACTAGCGGTCCCTACGAGCAGTACTTC.

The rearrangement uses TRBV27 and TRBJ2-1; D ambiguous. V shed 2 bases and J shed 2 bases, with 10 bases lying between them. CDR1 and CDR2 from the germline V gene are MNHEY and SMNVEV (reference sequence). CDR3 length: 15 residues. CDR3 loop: CASSLLGPPYNEQFF. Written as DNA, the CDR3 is TGTGCCAGCAGTTTACTCGGGCCTCCCTACAATGAGCAGTTCTTC.

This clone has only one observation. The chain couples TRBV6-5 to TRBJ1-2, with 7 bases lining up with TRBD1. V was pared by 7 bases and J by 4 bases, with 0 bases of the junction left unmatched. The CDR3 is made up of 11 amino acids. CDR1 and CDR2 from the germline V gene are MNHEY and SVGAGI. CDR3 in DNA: TGTGCCAGCACAGGGGGCTATGGCTACACCTTC. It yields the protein CASTGGYGYTF.

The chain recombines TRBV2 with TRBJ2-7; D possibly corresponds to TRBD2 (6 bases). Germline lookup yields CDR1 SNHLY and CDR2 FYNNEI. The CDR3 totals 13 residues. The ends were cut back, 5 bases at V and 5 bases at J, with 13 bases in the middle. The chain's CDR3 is CASSPAGRNEQYF. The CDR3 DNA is TGTGCCAGCAGTCCTGCGGGGAGGAACGAGCAGTACTTC. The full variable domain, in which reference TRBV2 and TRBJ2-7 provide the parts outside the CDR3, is EPEVTQTPSHQVTQMGQEVILRCVPISNHLYFYWYRQILGQKVEFLVSFYNNEISEKSEIFDDQFSVERPDGSNFTLKIRSTKLEDSAMYFCASSPAGRNEQYFGPGTRLTVT.

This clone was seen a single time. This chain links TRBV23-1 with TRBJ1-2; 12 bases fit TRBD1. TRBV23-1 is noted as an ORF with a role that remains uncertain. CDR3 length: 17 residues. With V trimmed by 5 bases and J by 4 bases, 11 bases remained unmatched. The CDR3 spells CASSLTGTGGSTYGYTF. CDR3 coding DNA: TGCGCCAGCAGTTTAACCGGGACAGGGGGCTCGACCTATGGCTACACCTTC.

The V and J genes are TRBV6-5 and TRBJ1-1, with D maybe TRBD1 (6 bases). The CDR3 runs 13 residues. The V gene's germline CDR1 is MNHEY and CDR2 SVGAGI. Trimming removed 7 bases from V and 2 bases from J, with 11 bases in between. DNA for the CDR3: TGTGCCAGCAACGCGGACAGAAACACTGAAGCTTTCTTT. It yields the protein CASNADRNTEAFF.

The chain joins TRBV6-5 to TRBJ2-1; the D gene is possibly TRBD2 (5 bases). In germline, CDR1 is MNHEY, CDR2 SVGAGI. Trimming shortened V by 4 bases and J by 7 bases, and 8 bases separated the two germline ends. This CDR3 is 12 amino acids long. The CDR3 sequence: CASSSSGNEQFF. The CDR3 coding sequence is TGTGCCAGCAGTTCCTCGGGGAATGAGCAGTTCTTC.

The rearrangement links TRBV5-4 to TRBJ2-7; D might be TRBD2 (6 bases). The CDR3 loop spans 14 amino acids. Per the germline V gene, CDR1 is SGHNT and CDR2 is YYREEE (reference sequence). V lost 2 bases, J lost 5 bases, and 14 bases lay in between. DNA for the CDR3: TGTGCCAGCAGCTTAGGAGGGCAGCTCGACGAGCAGTACTTC. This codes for CASSLGGQLDEQYF.

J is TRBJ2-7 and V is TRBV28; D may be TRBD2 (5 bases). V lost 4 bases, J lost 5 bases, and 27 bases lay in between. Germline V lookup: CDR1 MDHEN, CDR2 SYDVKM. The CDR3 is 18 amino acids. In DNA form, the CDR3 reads TGTGCCAGCAGTTACCCTCGCGGGTTAGGGCGGGTTCCCCACGAGCAGTACTTC. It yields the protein CASSYPRGLGRVPHEQYF.

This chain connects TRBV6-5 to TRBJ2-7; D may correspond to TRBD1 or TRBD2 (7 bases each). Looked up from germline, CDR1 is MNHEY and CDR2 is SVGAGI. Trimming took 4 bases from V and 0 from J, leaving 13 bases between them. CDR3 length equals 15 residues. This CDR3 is CASSFGGDSSYEQYF. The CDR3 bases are TGTGCCAGCAGTTTTGGGGGGGACAGCTCCTACGAGCAGTACTTC.

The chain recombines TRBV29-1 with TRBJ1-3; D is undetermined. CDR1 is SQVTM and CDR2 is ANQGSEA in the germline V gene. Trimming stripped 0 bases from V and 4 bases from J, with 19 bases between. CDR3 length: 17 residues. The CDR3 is CSVEDHDEYEAGNTIYF. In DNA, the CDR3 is TGCAGCGTTGAAGACCACGATGAATATGAGGCAGGAAACACCATATATTTT.

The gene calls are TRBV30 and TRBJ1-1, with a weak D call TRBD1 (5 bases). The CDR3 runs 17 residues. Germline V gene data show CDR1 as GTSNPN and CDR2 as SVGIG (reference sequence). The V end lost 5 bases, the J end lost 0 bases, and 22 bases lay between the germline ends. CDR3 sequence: CAWGTLEGHLLNTEAFF. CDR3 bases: TGTGCCTGGGGGACTTTGGAGGGTCACTTACTGAACACTGAAGCTTTCTTT.

For the CDR3, the DNA is TGTGCTAGTGGCCGGGCTTCCTACAATGAGCAGTTCTTC. Translating it yields CASGRASYNEQFF. The V gene is TRBV12-5, the J gene TRBJ2-1; unclear D gene. There are 13 residues in the CDR3. Deletions cut 6 bases from V and 1 base from J, with 7 bases between. Germline loops: CDR1 LGHNT, CDR2 FRNRAP.

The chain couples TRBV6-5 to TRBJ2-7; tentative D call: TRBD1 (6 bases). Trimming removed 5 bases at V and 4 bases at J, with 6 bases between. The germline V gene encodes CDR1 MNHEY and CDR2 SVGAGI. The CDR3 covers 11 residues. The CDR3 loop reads CASSDRYEQYF. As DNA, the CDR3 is TGTGCCAGCAGTGACAGGTACGAGCAGTACTTC.

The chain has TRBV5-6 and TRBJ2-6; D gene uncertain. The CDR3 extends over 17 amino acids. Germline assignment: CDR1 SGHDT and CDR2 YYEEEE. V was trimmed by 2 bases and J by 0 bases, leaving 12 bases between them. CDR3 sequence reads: CASSLSFRHSGANVLTF. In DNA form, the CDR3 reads TGTGCCAGCAGCTTAAGTTTTCGCCACTCTGGGGCCAACGTCCTGACTTTC.

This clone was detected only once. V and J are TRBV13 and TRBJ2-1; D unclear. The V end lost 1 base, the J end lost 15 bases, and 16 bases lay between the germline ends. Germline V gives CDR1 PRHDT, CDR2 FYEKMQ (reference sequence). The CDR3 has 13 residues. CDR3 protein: CASSLVPHPPGFF. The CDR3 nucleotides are TGTGCCAGCAGCTTAGTCCCGCACCCCCCAGGGTTCTTC.

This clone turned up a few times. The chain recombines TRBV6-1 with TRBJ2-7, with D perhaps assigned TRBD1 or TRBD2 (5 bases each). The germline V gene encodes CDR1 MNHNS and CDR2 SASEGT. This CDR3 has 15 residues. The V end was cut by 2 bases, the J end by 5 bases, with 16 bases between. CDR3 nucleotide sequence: TGTGCCAGCAGTGAATACAGGCAGGGAGTCGACGAGCAGTACTTC. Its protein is CASSEYRQGVDEQYF.

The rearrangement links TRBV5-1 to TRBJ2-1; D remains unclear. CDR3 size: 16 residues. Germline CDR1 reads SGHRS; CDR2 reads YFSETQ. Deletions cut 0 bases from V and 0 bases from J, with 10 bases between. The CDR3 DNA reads TGCGCCAGCAGCTTGGCGGGCAGCAGCTCCTACAATGAGCAGTTCTTC. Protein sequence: CASSLAGSSSYNEQFF.

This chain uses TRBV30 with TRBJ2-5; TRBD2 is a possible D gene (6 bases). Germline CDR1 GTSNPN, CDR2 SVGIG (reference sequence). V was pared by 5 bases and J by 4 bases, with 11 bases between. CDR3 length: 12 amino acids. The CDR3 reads CAWSSDRETQYF. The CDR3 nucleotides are TGTGCCTGGTCTAGCGATCGAGAGACCCAGTACTTC.

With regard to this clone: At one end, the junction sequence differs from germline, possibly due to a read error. The CDR3 nucleotides are TGTGCTAGCAGCTTGGGGGTATCCTACGAGCAGTACTTC. It encodes CASSLGVSYEQYF. J is TRBJ2-7 and V is TRBV7-7, with D possibly being TRBD1 or TRBD2 (5 bases each). Germline CDR1 and CDR2: SSHAT and FNYEAQ (reference sequence). The CDR3 loop spans 13 amino acids.